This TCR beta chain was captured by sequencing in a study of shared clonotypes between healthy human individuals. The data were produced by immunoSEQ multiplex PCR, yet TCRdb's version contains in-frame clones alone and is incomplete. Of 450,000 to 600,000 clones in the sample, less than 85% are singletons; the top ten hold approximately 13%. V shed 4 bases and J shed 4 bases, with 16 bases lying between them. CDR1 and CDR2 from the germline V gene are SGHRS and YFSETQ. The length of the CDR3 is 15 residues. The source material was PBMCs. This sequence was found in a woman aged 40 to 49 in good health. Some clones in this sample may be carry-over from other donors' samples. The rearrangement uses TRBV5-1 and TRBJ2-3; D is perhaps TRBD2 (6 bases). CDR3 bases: TGCGCCAGCAGCCCCCGGCGGGGATTGCCAGATACGCAGTATTTT. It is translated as CASSPRRGLPDTQYF. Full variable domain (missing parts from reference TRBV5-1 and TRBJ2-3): KAGVTQTPRYLIKTRGQQVTLSCSPISGHRSVSWYQQTPGQGLQFLFEYFSETQRNKGNFPGRFSGRQFSNSRSEMNVSTLELGDSALYLCASSPRRGLPDTQYFGPGTRLTVL.